The sequence of this TCR beta chain was determined in a study of shared clonotypes between healthy human individuals. Method: immunoSEQ multiplex PCR; TCRdb's copy keeps in-frame clones and lacks some. Counted here are about 2.3 million clones, 85% to 95% occurring once; the ten biggest clones make up under 0.45%. Per the germline V gene, CDR1 is SQVTM and CDR2 is ANQGSEA. V shed 6 bases and J shed 2 bases, with 10 bases lying between them. The CDR3 consists of 12 residues. The source of this sequence is a man between 18 and 29 years old in good health. Some clones in this sample may be carry-over from other donors' samples. Sequencing was carried out using naive CD4+ T cells from PBMCs. Specified subset: CD45RA+ positively selected. The chain joins TRBV29-1 to TRBJ2-5; possible D gene TRBD1, 6 bases. This CDR3 is CSVKGQQETQYF. Written as DNA, the CDR3 is TGCAGCGTAAAGGGACAACAAGAGACCCAGTACTTC.